The source of this T cell receptor (beta chain) is a study of blood T cell repertoires in COVID-19 (TCRdb year 2020). As for the study more broadly: Samples covering the acute and convalescent phases of COVID-19 were provided by collaborators in the United States, Italy and Spain. The dataset comprised deeply sampled blood TCRbeta repertoires from subjects exposed to, actively infected with, or recovered from COVID-19. Nearly every sample came with metadata listing a de-identified subject ID, COVID-19 status, age in years and sex. Where available, HLA class I and class II types were obtained from metadata supplied by the sample provider rather than from assay-based typing. A freely available public database, intended as a resource for researchers studying the immune response to SARS-CoV-2, is where the repertoires were released. The samples were drawn from the first 160 participants of the ongoing ImmuneRACE study and from 1,254 subjects provided by 6 global collaborators. The prospective study material was composed of cDNA or gDNA derived from T cells, B-cell-depleted T cells, or PBMCs.

From its cysteine to its phenylalanine, the CDR3 spans 17 amino acids. The DNA shown is the 51-base CDR3, in frame from base 1. Trimming removed 3 bases from V and 10 bases from J; the gene matches leave 17 bases unexplained. According to the germline V gene, CDR1 reads SGDLS and CDR2 reads YYNGEE. Overall study results and their limits: Clinical and demographic metadata were provided uncurated, with the amount varying by source and participant.

As for this clone: Its cognate antigen has yet to be identified. No base-level quality is on record; no much larger clone is a single base apart.

Participants in the prospective study were enrolled through a virtual design, were aged roughly 18 to 90 years, and lived in roughly 26 United States geographic areas. Cohort assignment in the prospective study relied on participant-reported clinical history from a screening survey and a study questionnaire. For ImmuneRACE Cohort 3, a participant was defined as recovered based on two consecutive negative NP/OP PCR tests, clearance by a healthcare professional, or resolution of symptoms. In the prospective study, mobile phlebotomists collected whole blood, serum and a nasopharyngeal or oropharyngeal swab from each participant. Participants in the prospective study had the option to provide additional blood draws and questionnaires over a roughly two-month period. Before DNA extraction, prospective study blood samples were shipped either frozen or at room temperature. The immunoSEQ Assay, a bias-controlled multiplex PCR, was used to amplify TCRbeta CDR3 regions from genomic DNA. As for how the authors treated the data: The number of nucleated cells in each sample was estimated by amplification of reference gene primers within the assay. To quantify the absolute abundance of each unique TCRbeta CDR3 rearrangement, sequence reads were collapsed and filtered. Productive Simpson clonality was computed per sample as the square root of Simpson's diversity index over productive rearrangements. TCRdb limited this immuneACCESS table to in-frame rearrangements with V and J called. A share of clones is missing; checked studies link under half to unresolved V genes, and the rest is unexplained. That table supplies the V and J calls and clone size; D and trimming were determined from the DNA. The sample profile shows about 210,000 clones; 70% to 90% of them were found once. 1.2% of the sample is in the top ten clones.

Recombination linked TRBV9 to TRBJ2-1; 9 bases in the middle match TRBD2. The sequencing sample was made of PBMCs or T cells enriched from blood (not recorded which). This sequence was found in a man aged 25 to 45 who had recovered from COVID-19. The DNA sequence is TGTGCCAGCAGCGACCCGGTGGATAGCGGGAGCGGAGGAGAGCAGTTCTTC. This codes for CASSDPVDSGSGGEQFF. The variable domain in full, with residues beyond the CDR3 obtained from the reference TRBV9 and TRBJ2-1 genes, is DSGVTQTPKHLITATGQRVTLRCSPRSGDLSVYWYQQSLDQGLQFLIQYYNGEERAKGNILERFSAQQFPDLHSELNLSSLELGDSALYFCASSDPVDSGSGGEQFFGPGTRLTVL.